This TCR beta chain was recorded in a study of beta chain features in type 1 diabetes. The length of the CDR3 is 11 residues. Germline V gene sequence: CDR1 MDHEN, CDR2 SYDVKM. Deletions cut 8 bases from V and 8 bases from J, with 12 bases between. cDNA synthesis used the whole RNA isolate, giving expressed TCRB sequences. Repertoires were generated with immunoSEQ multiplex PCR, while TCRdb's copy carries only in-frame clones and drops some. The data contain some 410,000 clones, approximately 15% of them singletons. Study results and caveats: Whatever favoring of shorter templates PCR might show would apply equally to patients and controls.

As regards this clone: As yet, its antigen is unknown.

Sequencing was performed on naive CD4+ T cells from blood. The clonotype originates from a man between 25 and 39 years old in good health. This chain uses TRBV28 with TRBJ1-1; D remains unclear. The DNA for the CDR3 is TGTGCCAGCCGAATTCACATCGAAGCTTTCTTT. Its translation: CASRIHIEAFF.